What follows describes a single T cell receptor beta chain. Its antigen is unknown. Other DNA sequences in the same sample also yield this CDR3. Vbeta (60) and Jbeta (13) primers were used in the PCR. TCRdb keeps only in-frame clones here, not all; method: immunoSEQ multiplex PCR. The profile shows more than 85,000 clones, approximately 14% of them singletons. The record originates from a study of cytomegalovirus exposure and HLA in healthy donors. In the study overall: One earlier analysis, a look at about 179 million T cells, found fewer than 140 million unique TCR beta sequences.

The V and J ends lost 2 bases and 2 bases respectively, with 8 bases between them. Germline-derived CDR1 and CDR2 are SGHRS and YFSETQ. The CDR3 runs to 15 residues. Notes on the study in general: Looking again later, the authors saw that most CMV-associated TCR beta chains seemed HLA-restricted.

The chain recombines TRBV5-1 with TRBJ2-6; D unresolved. The sequencing sample was made of PBMCs. This sequence originates from a female donor in good health and CMV-seronegative. The DNA for the CDR3 is TGCGCCAGCAGCTTAACGGTCCCTGGGGCCAACGTCCTGACTTTC. It encodes CASSLTVPGANVLTF.